The entry that follows covers one T cell receptor beta chain sequence. Germline CDR1 reads PRHDT; CDR2 reads FYEKMQ (reference sequence). This CDR3 comprises 15 residues. Deletions cut 5 bases from V and 0 bases from J, with 12 bases between. These data come from a study of early T cells in non-severe SARS-CoV-2 infection. One entry per CDR3 protein, called by TCRdb with MiXCR from the 5' RACE reads. The table lists fewer than 75,000 distinct CDR3 sequences, 20% of them singletons, with more than 15% in the top ten. This chain uses TRBV13 with TRBJ2-3; D gene ambiguous. The sequence derives from an adult who was a healthcare worker with PCR-confirmed SARS-CoV-2 infection or an uninfected control (not recorded which). This specimen consisted of whole blood, obtained at baseline. CDR3 sequence (DNA): TGTGCCAGCAGCCCTACAGAGACTAGCACAGATACGCAGTATTTT. Protein product: CASSPTETSTDTQYF.